The 8 T cell receptor beta chains listed next were all sequenced from one sample in a study of high-grade serous ovarian cancer treatment subgroups. Profiled with immunoSEQ multiplex PCR; TCRdb holds only in-frame clones, not every one. The sample lists around 2,000 clones, about 66% seen once, with 12% to 15% in the top ten. Tumor tissue was taken before any definitive surgery or chemotherapy was given. Specimen: tumor tissue. These receptors were taken from a human donor with high-grade serous ovarian cancer.

The CDR3 region is CASSQDVANYGYTF. In DNA, the CDR3 is TGCGCCAGCAGCCAAGATGTAGCTAACTATGGCTACACCTTC. This chain uses TRBV4-3 with TRBJ1-2; D is undetermined. Trimming pared 0 bases from V and 0 bases from J, leaving 5 bases between. Looked up from germline, CDR1 is LGHNA and CDR2 is YSLEER. CDR3 size: 14 residues.

This chain connects TRBV6-6 to TRBJ1-1; 8 bases fit TRBD1. With 5 bases clipped from V and 1 base from J, the junction kept 6 bases outside the gene matches. The germline gives CDR1 MNHNY, CDR2 SVGAGI (reference sequence). The CDR3 has 15 amino acids. DNA for the CDR3: TGTGCCAGCAGTGCGACAGGGGCCACGAACACTGAAGCTTTCTTT. Protein product: CASSATGATNTEAFF.

The chain combines TRBV11-3 with TRBJ2-1; 9 nucleotides agree with TRBD2. Per the germline V gene, CDR1 is SGHNT and CDR2 is YENEEA. Trimming removed 1 base from V and 7 bases from J; junction bases left unmatched: 5. The CDR3 is made up of 15 amino acids. The CDR3 DNA follows: TGTGCCAGCAGCTTAGGGCGGGGGGGCAGTAATGAGCAGTTCTTC. Its protein is CASSLGRGGSNEQFF.

The chain uses TRBV7-2 and TRBJ2-1; 11 nucleotides line up with TRBD2. The CDR3 consists of 15 residues. V lost 5 bases to trimming and J lost 10 bases; unmatched junction nucleotides: 10. Germline V gives CDR1 SGHTA, CDR2 FQGNSA. The CDR3 region is CASSLRLAGGHEQFF. CDR3 nucleotides: TGTGCCAGCAGCCTCCGGCTAGCGGGGGGACACGAGCAGTTCTTC.

The J gene is TRBJ2-7, the V gene TRBV7-8; 7 bases align to TRBD1. In germline, CDR1 is SGHVS, CDR2 FQNEAQ. Trimming cost V 3 bases and J 4 bases; bases outside gene matches: 6. This CDR3 spans 14 amino acids. CDR3 residues: CASSFGTEVYEQYF. The DNA for the CDR3 is TGTGCCAGCAGCTTTGGGACAGAGGTTTACGAGCAGTACTTC.

This clone was counted only a few times. The chain employs TRBV7-9 and TRBJ2-7; D might be TRBD2 (6 bases). V gave up 3 bases and J gave up 2 bases, with 11 bases separating them. Per the germline V gene, CDR1 is SEHNR and CDR2 is FQNEAQ (reference sequence). This CDR3 comprises 14 residues. The DNA of the CDR3 is TGTGCCAGCAGCTTTGGGACGGGGGCCTACGAGCAGTACTTC. It is translated as CASSFGTGAYEQYF.

The chain links TRBV9 to TRBJ1-2; 7 bases map to TRBD1. The CDR3 is made up of 13 amino acids. J gave up 4 bases and V 7 bases, and 7 bases lay outside the gene matches. CDR1 SGDLS and CDR2 YYNGEE come from the germline V gene. CDR3 in DNA: TGTGCCAGCTCTAAGGGGGCTGGCTATGGCTACACCTTC. Its translation: CASSKGAGYGYTF.

In this sample, this clone turned up a few times. The gene calls are TRBV10-3 and TRBJ1-1; D remains unclear. V was cut by 0 bases and J by 9 bases, with 5 bases left in between. The germline V gene has CDR1 ENHRY and CDR2 SYGVKD. CDR3 size: 11 residues. The CDR3 nucleotides read TGTGCCATCAGTGAGTCGATTCAAGCTTTCTTT. As protein: CAISESIQAFF.